This T cell receptor beta chain was retrieved from a study of CD8 T cells in ankylosing spondylitis. Study observations and caveats: Enrichment of disease-linked clones was reportedly significant in matched ankylosing spondylitis synovial fluid. Some motif variants had been reported before (in reactive arthritis synovial fluid and blood). Seven or eight highly homologous variants made up a TCR beta motif, and this motif appeared characteristic of ankylosing spondylitis blood.

TCRdb fed the 5' RACE reads into MiXCR, producing one record per CDR3 protein. This sample has around 770,000 distinct CDR3 sequences, with 12% found just once. The CDR3 spans 14 residues. Trimming took 5 bases from V and 7 from J, leaving 20 bases between them. Germline V CDR1 and CDR2: DFQATT, SNEGSKA (reference sequence). Notes on this clonotype: What it binds is not known.

The sequence came from a male donor with ankylosing spondylitis. V gene TRBV20-1 combines with J gene TRBJ1-1; D might be TRBD1 (5 bases). The specimen was blood, either unsorted or a sorted T cell fraction (not recorded which). CDR3 bases: TGCAGTGCTTATGTACACGGGACTTTGGATGAAGCTTTCTTT. This translates into CSAYVHGTLDEAFF.